This T cell receptor beta chain is drawn from a study of shared clonotypes between healthy human individuals. CD8 cells regarded as naive lacked CD45RO, were positively chosen for CCR7, and omitted terminally differentiated effector memory CD45RA+ cells. General study findings and limits: Apart from blood, nothing was sampled; tissue repertoires likely differ.

Regarding this clone: Its antigen is undetermined.

Source study methods: ImmunoSEQ supplied junction-only sequences lacking quality scores, so filtering was different. The protocol was immunoSEQ multiplex PCR, while the TCRdb copy is restricted to in-frame clones and leaves out a portion. The V and J calls and the clone size are those of that table, but D and trimming were determined from the DNA. The sample yields 630,000 or so clones, roughly 98% seen once. The CDR3 spans 14 residues. The ends were cut back, 2 bases at V and 2 bases at J, with 10 bases in the middle. From germline, CDR1 is SEHNR and CDR2 FQNEAQ (reference sequence). The rearrangement joins TRBV7-9 to TRBJ2-7; D is perhaps TRBD2 (5 bases). The sample was naive CD8+ T cells sorted from blood. The origin of this receptor is a man younger than 40 in good health. CDR3 amino acids: CASSLTRGTYEQYF. The DNA for the CDR3 is TGTGCCAGCAGCTTAACCCGGGGAACCTACGAGCAGTACTTC.